Shown below are 20 T cell receptor beta chains from a single sample sequenced in a study of cytomegalovirus exposure and HLA in healthy donors. Sequencing used immunoSEQ multiplex PCR; TCRdb keeps in-frame clones, though not all of them. The sample records 100,000 to 150,000 clones, 89% being singletons. Sequencing used PBMCs. The source of these receptors is a woman in her late teens or twenties in good health and CMV-seronegative.

The chain employs TRBV5-1 and TRBJ1-5; TRBD1 agrees at 8 bases. Unmatched junction bases numbered 6, after V lost 0 bases and J lost 7 bases. The CDR3 length is 15 residues. Germline V gene lookup returns CDR1 SGHRS and CDR2 YFSETQ. CDR3 sequence reads: CASSLGGRGQQPQHF. The CDR3 DNA reads TGCGCCAGCAGCTTGGGAGGCAGGGGGCAACAGCCCCAGCATTTT.

The chain is built from TRBV30 and TRBJ2-3; 12 positions match TRBD2. CDR3 length equals 16 residues. From germline, CDR1 is GTSNPN and CDR2 SVGIG (reference sequence). Unmatched junction bases numbered 15, after V lost 8 bases and J lost 6 bases. For the CDR3, the DNA is TGTGCCACAACCTTGTGGGCTAGCGGGAGGGAGGATACGCAGTATTTT. Translation: CATTLWASGREDTQYF.

The V gene is TRBV28, the J gene TRBJ2-1, with 7 positions matching TRBD1. Germline values: CDR1 MDHEN, CDR2 SYDVKM. V trimming: 6 bases; J trimming: 6 bases; junction bases outside the gene matches: 11. The CDR3 extends over 15 amino acids. The CDR3 DNA follows: TGTGCCAGCAGACTCCAACAGACAGGGTTCAATGAGCAGTTCTTC. Protein sequence: CASRLQQTGFNEQFF. Complete variable domain (other parts from reference TRBV28 and TRBJ2-1): DVKVTQSSRYLVKRTGEKVFLECVQDMDHENMFWYRQDPGLGLRLIYFSYDVKMKEKGDIPEGYSVSREKKERFSLILESASTNQTSMYLCASRLQQTGFNEQFFGPGTRLTVL.

This rearrangement joins TRBV4-1 to TRBJ1-1, with TRBD1 identical over 9 bases. CDR1 is MGHRA and CDR2 is YSYEKL in the germline V gene. This CDR3 region has 16 residues. V gave up 0 bases and J gave up 3 bases; unmatched junction bases: 5. For the CDR3, the DNA is TGCGCCAGCAGCCAAGAAGGGGACAGGGCGGACACTGAAGCTTTCTTT. Protein: CASSQEGDRADTEAFF.

This sequence joins TRBV6-5 and TRBJ1-3; TRBD1 matches 7 bases. V gave up 5 bases and J gave up 3 bases; unmatched junction bases: 4. The germline CDR1 and CDR2 sequences are MNHEY and SVGAGI. This CDR3 contains 14 residues. The CDR3 sequence: CASSKQGFGNTIYF. CDR3 in DNA: TGTGCCAGCAGTAAACAGGGGTTTGGAAACACCATATATTTT.

This chain links TRBV2 with TRBJ2-3; 11 bases are a match to TRBD2. Germline CDR1 and CDR2: SNHLY and FYNNEI. The V segment lost 5 bases and the J segment 2 bases; nucleotides outside the gene matches: 6. This CDR3 is built from 16 residues. CDR3 DNA sequence: TGTGCCAGCAGTCGTCAGACTAGCGGGAACACAGATACGCAGTATTTT. Translation gives CASSRQTSGNTDTQYF.

This clone was counted between two and nine times. V gene TRBV27 combines with J gene TRBJ1-2, with TRBD1 identical over 9 bases. The CDR3 spans 13 residues. The trim removed 5 bases at V and 5 bases at J, leaving 3 bases unmatched. CDR1 is MNHEY and CDR2 is SMNVEV in the germline V gene (reference sequence). DNA of the CDR3: TGTGCCAGCAGTCATGACAGGGGGTATGGCTACACCTTC. Translating gives CASSHDRGYGYTF.

CDR3 amino acids: CASGGGDGYTF. The CDR3 DNA follows: TGTGCCAGCGGAGGGGGGGATGGCTACACCTTC. The chain joins TRBV7-9 to TRBJ1-2, with D perhaps matching TRBD1 (6 bases). The V end lost 8 bases, the J end lost 6 bases, and 10 bases lay between the germline ends. The germline V gene encodes CDR1 SEHNR and CDR2 FQNEAQ (reference sequence). The CDR3 has 11 residues.

The chain recombines TRBV7-6 with TRBJ2-2; 12 nucleotides line up with TRBD1. V shed 7 bases and J 5 bases; nucleotides not matched to a gene: 11. The CDR3 covers 17 residues. Germline assignment: CDR1 SGHVS and CDR2 FNYEAQ. The CDR3 protein is CASTLGTGGAGTGELFF. In DNA form, the CDR3 reads TGTGCCAGCACCCTAGGGACAGGGGGCGCGGGGACCGGGGAGCTGTTTTTT.

This chain uses TRBV5-1 with TRBJ2-1; the D is unclear. V shed 0 bases and J shed 5 bases, with 9 bases lying between them. CDR1 is SGHRS and CDR2 is YFSETQ in the germline V gene. This CDR3 is 14 amino acids long. The CDR3 spells CASSLDFPDNEQFF. The CDR3 DNA reads as TGCGCCAGCAGCTTGGATTTTCCGGACAATGAGCAGTTCTTC.

DNA for the CDR3: TGTGCCAGCAGCGACAGGGGTGGTGGCTATGGCTACACCTTC. It translates to CASSDRGGGYGYTF. The chain links TRBV6-5 to TRBJ1-2; 8 nucleotides agree with TRBD1. Unmatched junction bases numbered 7, after V lost 6 bases and J lost 4 bases. Germline CDR1 reads MNHEY; CDR2 reads SVGAGI. The CDR3 runs 14 residues.

The gene calls are TRBV28 and TRBJ1-2; 8 bases are a match to TRBD1. V lost 3 bases and J lost 8; bases outside the gene matches: 5. CDR1 and CDR2 from the germline V gene are MDHEN and SYDVKM. This CDR3 has 13 residues. This CDR3 is CASSFRQGYGYTF. CDR3 nucleotides: TGTGCCAGCAGTTTCCGACAGGGGTACGGCTACACCTTC.

V usage is TRBV28 and J usage is TRBJ2-2; possible D gene TRBD2, 5 bases. The CDR3 consists of 13 residues. Germline V gene sequence: CDR1 MDHEN, CDR2 SYDVKM. The V end was cut by 8 bases, the J end by 1 base, with 8 bases between. The CDR3 DNA is TGTGCCAGCGCGGGCGAGAACACCGGGGAGCTGTTTTTT. Encoded protein: CASAGENTGELFF.

The chain carries TRBV15 and TRBJ2-1; TRBD1 is a possible D gene (6 bases). The germline gives CDR1 LNHNV, CDR2 YYDKDF (reference sequence). CDR3 size: 16 residues. V lost 0 bases and J lost 2, with 11 bases in between. CDR3 in amino acids: CATSRDQGSPYNEQFF. The CDR3 DNA reads as TGTGCCACCAGCAGAGATCAGGGGTCCCCCTACAATGAGCAGTTCTTC.

This chain connects TRBV19 to TRBJ1-2; D possibly corresponds to TRBD1 (5 bases). Germline loops: CDR1 LNHDA, CDR2 SQIVND (reference sequence). The CDR3 length is 13 residues. The V and J ends lost 2 bases and 4 bases respectively, with 8 bases between them. CDR3 protein: CASSIQGLYGYTF. In DNA form, the CDR3 reads TGTGCCAGTAGTATACAGGGTCTCTATGGCTACACCTTC.

The chain couples TRBV2 to TRBJ2-7, with D possibly TRBD1 on 6 matching bases. With 2 bases removed from V and 0 bases from J, the gap between germline ends came to 8 bases. CDR1 SNHLY and CDR2 FYNNEI come from the germline V gene. CDR3 length: 14 amino acids. The CDR3 nucleotides read TGTGCCAGCAGTGAACAGGGGAGCTCCTACGAGCAGTACGTC. Translation gives CASSEQGSSYEQYV.

The chain couples TRBV5-1 to TRBJ2-7; D unresolved. V lost 3 bases and J 5 bases, leaving 9 bases between the germline ends. CDR1 and CDR2 (germline): SGHRS, YFSETQ. CDR3 length: 12 residues. CDR3 amino acids: CASSSSVDEQYF. The CDR3, as DNA: TGCGCCAGCAGCTCGTCAGTGGACGAGCAGTACTTC. The whole variable domain, filled in from reference TRBV5-1 and TRBJ2-7, reads KAGVTQTPRYLIKTRGQQVTLSCSPISGHRSVSWYQQTPGQGLQFLFEYFSETQRNKGNFPGRFSGRQFSNSRSEMNVSTLELGDSALYLCASSSSVDEQYFGPGTRLTVT.

The chain uses TRBV28 and TRBJ2-7; TRBD2 matches 13 bases. Germline V gene data show CDR1 as MDHEN and CDR2 as SYDVKM. The CDR3 length is 15 residues. V trimming: 5 bases; J trimming: 7 bases; junction bases outside the gene matches: 8. For the CDR3, the DNA is TGTGCCAGCAGTGGGCAACTAGCGGGAGGGGGAGAGCAGTACTTC. Translation gives CASSGQLAGGGEQYF.

V gene TRBV30 combines with J gene TRBJ1-5, with D maybe TRBD1 (5 bases). The germline CDR1 and CDR2 sequences are GTSNPN and SVGIG (reference sequence). V lost 3 bases to trimming and J lost 4 bases, with 10 bases between them. This CDR3 comprises 13 residues. Here the CDR3 DNA reads TGTGCCTGGAGCCGGGACTCTAATCAGCCCCAGCATTTT. Its translation is CAWSRDSNQPQHF. The full variable domain, rest sourced from reference TRBV30 and TRBJ1-5, is SQTIHQWPATLVQPVGSPLSLECTVEGTSNPNLYWYRQAAGRGLQLLFYSVGIGQISSEVPQNLSASRPQDRQFILSSKKLLLSDSGFYLCAWSRDSNQPQHFGDGTRLSIL.

This clone was observed a few times. The chain has TRBV7-8 and TRBJ1-2, with 7 bases matching TRBD1. Germline CDR1 is SGHVS and CDR2 is FQNEAQ. With V trimmed by 1 base and J by 4 bases, 3 bases remained unmatched. CDR3 length: 14 residues. CDR3 loop: CASSLGSGGYGYTF. CDR3 coding DNA: TGTGCCAGCAGCTTAGGGTCAGGGGGCTATGGCTACACCTTC.